This T cell receptor beta chain was sequenced in a study of cytomegalovirus exposure and HLA in healthy donors. The V and J ends lost 5 bases and 1 base respectively, with 17 bases between them. This CDR3 has 17 amino acids. Germline CDR1 and CDR2: KGHSH and LQKENI. PCR primers comprised 60 Vbeta and 13 Jbeta primers. Some clones are missing from TCRdb's copy, which holds only in-frame ones; the method was immunoSEQ multiplex PCR. This repertoire shows some 63,000 clones, 80% found once; its top ten account for 3.9%. The specimen sequenced was PBMCs. The chain uses TRBV18 and TRBJ2-2; the D gene is possibly TRBD2 (6 bases). The TCR sequence derives from a woman between 40 and 50 years old in good health and CMV-seronegative. The CDR3 bases are TGTGCCAGCTCAACCGGGACTCCTTTCCTGAACACCGGGGAGCTGTTTTTT. Translated: CASSTGTPFLNTGELFF.